This is a list of T cell receptor beta chains from one sample in a study of OX40 agonist ivuxolimab in advanced cancers. Repertoires were generated with immunoSEQ multiplex PCR, while TCRdb's copy carries only in-frame clones and drops some. The repertoire holds 95,000 to 100,000 clones, with just under 85% as singletons. Sample: CD4+ or CD8+ T cells sorted from blood, taken in a trial of the OX40 agonist ivuxolimab. All receptors come from an adult with an advanced solid tumor such as melanoma, head and neck, liver or kidney cancer. The CDR3 runs from the conserved cysteine through the conserved F or W. D genes are given only for firm matches. Expanded clones are given a class, and other clones once, few, many or no size at all.

abundance	v_gene	j_gene	d_gene	CDR3aa	CDR3nt
few	TRBV9	TRBJ2-1	TRBD2	CASSVAVTSGARFF	TGTGCCAGCAGCGTAGCCGTGACTAGCGGGGCAAGGTTCTTC
NA	TRBV7-9	TRBJ1-5	TRBD1	CASSLTGQGNQPQHF	TGTGCCAGCAGCTTAACGGGACAGGGAAATCAGCCCCAGCATTTT
NA	TRBV7-2	TRBJ1-4	NA	CASSLAGAGEKLFF	TGTGCCAGCAGCTTAGCGGGGGCAGGTGAAAAACTGTTTTTT
NA	TRBV7-2	TRBJ1-2	TRBD1	CASSPGQGYGYTF	TGTGCCAGCAGCCCAGGACAGGGCTATGGCTACACCTTC
NA	TRBV15	TRBJ1-5	NA	CATSLKSAGLGNQPQHF	TGTGCCACCAGCCTCAAGAGTGCCGGTTTGGGCAATCAGCCCCAGCATTTT
NA	TRBV27	TRBJ2-1	NA	CASRLQGYNEQFF	TGTGCCAGCAGGCTGCAGGGTTACAATGAGCAGTTCTTC
NA	TRBV11-1	TRBJ2-3	NA	CASSLMWQGIDTQYF	TGTGCCAGCAGCCTCATGTGGCAGGGAATCGATACGCAGTATTTT
NA	TRBV6-6	TRBJ1-5	NA	CASRTTDRYNQPQHF	TGTGCCAGCAGAACCACTGACAGGTACAATCAGCCCCAGCATTTT
once	TRBV15	TRBJ1-4	TRBD1	CATSRGQGAGKLFF	TGTGCCACCAGCAGAGGACAGGGGGCGGGAAAACTGTTTTTT
NA	TRBV30	TRBJ2-1	NA	CAWSNGEWSSYNEQFF	TGTGCCTGGAGTAATGGGGAATGGAGCTCCTACAATGAGCAGTTCTTC
NA	TRBV25-1	TRBJ2-2	TRBD2	CASNLHTLAGPRTGELFF	TGTGCCAGCAATTTACACACTTTAGCGGGGCCGAGGACCGGGGAGCTGTTTTTT
NA	TRBV29-1	TRBJ1-4	TRBD1	CSVDDGTGDEKLFF	TGCAGCGTTGATGACGGGACAGGAGACGAAAAACTGTTTTTT
many	TRBV5-6	TRBJ1-1	NA	CASSPRTYTEAFF	TGTGCCAGCAGCCCTAGGACGTACACTGAAGCTTTCTTT
NA	TRBV5-6	TRBJ2-3	TRBD2	CASSSTGTSGRAKDTQYF	TGTGCCAGCAGCTCGACCGGGACTAGCGGGCGGGCGAAAGATACGCAGTATTTT
NA	TRBV19	TRBJ2-2	NA	CASSPSWGVLRELFF	TGTGCCAGTAGTCCTTCTTGGGGGGTGCTCCGGGAGCTGTTTTTT
NA	TRBV9	TRBJ2-7	NA	CASSVATSSGSVLYF	TGTGCCAGCAGCGTAGCTACGTCAAGCGGCAGCGTGTTGTACTTC
NA	TRBV28	TRBJ1-5	TRBD1	CASTTGQGLGNQPQHF	TGTGCCAGCACCACAGGACAGGGGTTAGGCAATCAGCCCCAGCATTTT
once	TRBV5-4	TRBJ1-2	NA	CASRGASGYTF	TGTGCCAGCAGGGGGGCTAGTGGCTACACCTTC
NA	TRBV28	TRBJ1-6	NA	CASSDKQPLYNSPLHF	TGTGCCAGCAGCGATAAGCAGCCCCTCTATAATTCACCCCTCCACTTT
NA	TRBV14	TRBJ2-3	TRBD1	CASSDRQGVGTDTQYF	TGTGCCAGCAGCGACAGACAGGGGGTCGGCACAGATACGCAGTATTTT
NA	TRBV7-9	TRBJ1-1	NA	CASSFEGLGEAFF	TGTGCCAGCAGCTTTGAGGGTTTAGGAGAGGCTTTCTTT
NA	TRBV14	TRBJ2-7	NA	CASSFGGIVYEQYF	TGTGCCAGCAGCTTTGGCGGGATTGTCTACGAGCAGTACTTC